This TCR beta chain was captured by sequencing in a study of T-cell reconstitution after alpha-beta-depleted transplantation in children. A remark on this clonotype: Its antigen remains unidentified.

Preparation of the TCRbeta library involved a method that used unique molecular identifiers. One entry per CDR3 protein results from TCRdb running MiXCR on the PCR reads. The sample holds about a million distinct CDR3 sequences, roughly 29% seen once. Germline V gives CDR1 MDHEN, CDR2 SYDVKM. Between the trimmed V and J ends, which lost 3 bases and 9 bases, there was a span of 17 bases. CDR3 length equals 14 residues. Study-level results: Some patients showed high day-60 TCRbeta diversity, which derived from surviving recipient T cells and thymic progenitors.

Sample: PBMCs, mostly from graft donor cells, taken 360 days after TCRalphabeta/CD19-depleted stem cell transplant. This sequence was found in a boy in the first two years of life who had a stem cell transplant for SCID, so the T cells may come from the graft donor. V and J are TRBV28 and TRBJ2-5; D is ambiguous. As DNA, the CDR3 is TGTGCCAGCAGTTTTGGGCTGGCTGGTCTGTCCCAGTACTTC. It encodes CASSFGLAGLSQYF.